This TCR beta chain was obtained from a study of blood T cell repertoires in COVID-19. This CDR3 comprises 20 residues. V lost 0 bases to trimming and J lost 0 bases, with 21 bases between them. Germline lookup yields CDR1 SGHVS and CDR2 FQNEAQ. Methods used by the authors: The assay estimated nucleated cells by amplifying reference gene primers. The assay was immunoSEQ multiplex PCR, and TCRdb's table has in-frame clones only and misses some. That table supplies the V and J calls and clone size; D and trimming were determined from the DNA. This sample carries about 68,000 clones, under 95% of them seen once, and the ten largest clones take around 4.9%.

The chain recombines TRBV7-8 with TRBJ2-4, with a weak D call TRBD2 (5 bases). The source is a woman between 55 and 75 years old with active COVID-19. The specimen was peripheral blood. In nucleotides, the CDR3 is TGTGCCAGCAGCTTAGCGGGAGTAGCGCGACTCCGGAAAGCCAAAAACATTCAGTACTTC. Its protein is CASSLAGVARLRKAKNIQYF.